A single sample is the source of the 23 T cell receptor beta chains below, sequenced in a study of control samples from healthy donors and cancer patients. Only in-frame clones appear in the TCRdb table, and some are missing; sequencing was by immunoSEQ multiplex PCR. The table records around 51,000 clones, 88% of them present only once. Source material: PBMCs. These receptors all come from a man aged 45 to 65 with head and neck cancer.

This chain joins TRBV5-6 and TRBJ2-1, with a weak D call TRBD2 (6 bases). V dropped 4 bases and J dropped 4 bases, with 21 bases sitting between them. This CDR3 has 17 residues. Per the germline V gene, CDR1 is SGHDT and CDR2 is YYEEEE. This CDR3 reads CASSPPHGSVVYNEQFF. In DNA, the CDR3 is TGTGCCAGCAGCCCCCCCCACGGGAGTGTTGTGTACAATGAGCAGTTCTTC.

This chain uses TRBV7-3 with TRBJ1-3; the D is unclear. The ends were cut back, 2 bases at V and 2 bases at J, with 7 bases in the middle. Germline V CDR1 and CDR2: SGHTA, FQGTGA. The CDR3 is made up of 14 amino acids. The CDR3 DNA is TGTGCCAGCAGCTTATCGGGAGCTGGAAACACCATATATTTT. Encoded protein: CASSLSGAGNTIYF.

The chain couples TRBV5-1 to TRBJ1-4, with 8 nucleotides matching TRBD1. There are 14 residues in the CDR3. Trimming removed 4 bases from V and 8 bases from J; junction bases left unmatched: 7. In germline, CDR1 is SGHRS, CDR2 YFSETQ. CDR3 amino acids: CASSATTGEEKLFF. The DNA for the CDR3 is TGCGCCAGCAGCGCTACGACAGGGGAGGAAAAACTGTTTTTT. The full variable domain, rest sourced from reference TRBV5-1 and TRBJ1-4, is KAGVTQTPRYLIKTRGQQVTLSCSPISGHRSVSWYQQTPGQGLQFLFEYFSETQRNKGNFPGRFSGRQFSNSRSEMNVSTLELGDSALYLCASSATTGEEKLFFGSGTQLSVL.

The gene calls are TRBV28 and TRBJ2-2; TRBD2 matches 9 bases. The V and J ends lost 8 bases and 2 bases, in that order; junction bases with no gene match: 12. The CDR3 has 17 residues. The V gene's germline CDR1 is MDHEN and CDR2 SYDVKM. CDR3 DNA sequence: TGTGCCAGCGGTAGACTAGCGGTGAGGGTTAACACCGGGGAGCTGTTTTTT. Protein sequence: CASGRLAVRVNTGELFF.

The chain links TRBV7-3 to TRBJ2-3, with 9 bases aligning to TRBD2. This CDR3 has 14 residues. Unmatched junction bases numbered 2, after V lost 4 bases and J lost 3 bases. The germline V gene encodes CDR1 SGHTA and CDR2 FQGTGA. The CDR3 protein is CASSSSGTTDTQYF. CDR3 nucleotide sequence: TGTGCCAGCAGCTCTAGCGGGACAACAGATACGCAGTATTTT.

Turning to this clone: An end of the junction does not agree with germline; a read error may underlie this. This chain uses TRBV19 with TRBJ1-2; 8 bases are shared with TRBD1. The CDR3 is 11 residues long. The germline V gene encodes CDR1 LNHDA and CDR2 SQIVND (reference sequence). CDR3 residues: CASSWDRKKLF. CDR3 sequence (DNA): TGTGCCAGTAGTTGGGACAGGAAAAAACTCTTC.

The gene calls are TRBV19 and TRBJ2-7, with D unclear. Trimming removed 3 bases from V and 0 bases from J, with 12 bases in between. The germline V gene has CDR1 LNHDA and CDR2 SQIVND (reference sequence). The CDR3 extends over 15 amino acids. As DNA, the CDR3 is TGTGCCAGTAGTATTCGTCCCGGATACTCCTACGAGCAGTACTTC. It is translated as CASSIRPGYSYEQYF.

The rearrangement uses TRBV7-9 and TRBJ2-7; perhaps D is TRBD1 or TRBD2 (5 bases each). V was trimmed by 4 bases and J by 4 bases, leaving 11 bases between them. The CDR3 extends over 13 amino acids. The germline gives CDR1 SEHNR, CDR2 FQNEAQ (reference sequence). The CDR3 coding sequence is TGTGCCAGCAGCTGGGGGTTGGAGTACGAGCAGTACTTC. It encodes CASSWGLEYEQYF.

V is TRBV24-1 and J is TRBJ1-5, with 7 bases matching TRBD1. CDR3 length: 15 residues. CDR1 is KGHDR and CDR2 is SFDVKD in the germline V gene. V shed 3 bases, J shed 0 bases, and the junction held 1 base outside the gene matches. CDR3 protein: CATSDTGDSNQPQHF. DNA for the CDR3: TGTGCCACCAGTGATACAGGGGATAGCAATCAGCCCCAGCATTTT.

The V and J genes are TRBV28 and TRBJ2-1; tentatively, D is TRBD1 (6 bases). Germline loops: CDR1 MDHEN, CDR2 SYDVKM. The CDR3 is made up of 17 amino acids. V was trimmed by 5 bases and J by 4 bases, leaving 21 bases between them. The CDR3 here is CASSLPTGPVDYNEQFF. For the CDR3, the DNA is TGTGCCAGCAGTCTCCCGACAGGACCTGTGGATTACAATGAGCAGTTCTTC.

V and J are TRBV7-2 and TRBJ1-3; D remains ambiguous. In germline, CDR1 is SGHTA, CDR2 FQGNSA. V was trimmed by 3 bases and J by 5 bases, leaving 5 bases between them. CDR3 size: 12 residues. CDR3 residues: CASSFSRNTIYF. DNA of the CDR3: TGTGCCAGCAGCTTCTCCCGAAACACCATATATTTT.

The chain links TRBV2 to TRBJ2-5, with unresolved D. Germline CDR1 reads SNHLY; CDR2 reads FYNNEI. This CDR3 has 13 residues. V dropped 1 base and J dropped 3 bases, with 6 bases sitting between them. This CDR3 reads CASSEGYKETQYF. CDR3 DNA sequence: TGTGCCAGCAGTGAAGGCTACAAAGAGACCCAGTACTTC.

Only one count was recorded for this clone. J is TRBJ2-1 and V is TRBV11-2; D uncertain. The CDR3 totals 11 residues. V dropped 8 bases and J dropped 5 bases, with 7 bases sitting between them. Germline CDR1 SGHAT, CDR2 FQNNGV. In DNA, the CDR3 is TGTGCCAGCCTAAAGGACAATGAGCAGTTCTTC. As protein: CASLKDNEQFF.

The chain uses TRBV19 and TRBJ2-2; the match to TRBD1 covers 7 bases. The CDR3 runs 16 residues. Germline assignment: CDR1 LNHDA and CDR2 SQIVND (reference sequence). The junction had 8 bases not matched to a gene; V was cut back by 5 bases and J by 2 bases. The DNA for the CDR3 is TGTGCCAGTAGTCGAAACAGACAGGGAAACACCGGGGAGCTGTTTTTT. It is translated as CASSRNRQGNTGELFF.

The J gene is TRBJ2-7, the V gene TRBV29-1, with unresolved D. There are 13 residues in the CDR3. V was clipped by 6 bases and J by 5 bases, with 17 bases between them. CDR1 and CDR2 (germline): SQVTM, ANQGSEA. The CDR3 DNA reads as TGCAGCGTCACAACAGCAGGTAGGGACGAGCAGTACTTC. Its translation: CSVTTAGRDEQYF.

This clone showed up just once. The V call is TRBV6-2 or TRBV6-3, the J call TRBJ2-1, with 9 nucleotides matching TRBD1. The CDR3 loop spans 18 amino acids. The V segment lost 6 bases and the J segment 4 bases; nucleotides outside the gene matches: 16. Germline CDR1 is MNHEY and CDR2 is SVGEGT. The CDR3 reads CASSRIPAGTGWYNEQFF. The CDR3 DNA reads as TGTGCCAGCAGCCGTATCCCTGCCGGGACAGGGTGGTACAATGAGCAGTTCTTC.

This sequence joins TRBV2 and TRBJ2-7; 8 nucleotides match TRBD1. The CDR3 consists of 14 residues. With 6 bases clipped from V and 6 bases from J, the junction kept 10 bases outside the gene matches. CDR1 is SNHLY, CDR2 FYNNEI, per germline. The CDR3 reads CASSRQGFAAEQYF. The CDR3 nucleotides are TGTGCCAGCAGCCGACAGGGGTTTGCAGCCGAGCAGTACTTC.

This clone appeared a single time. The chain joins TRBV2 to TRBJ2-1; D uncertain. The CDR3 totals 14 residues. V lost 3 bases to trimming and J lost 3 bases, with 9 bases between them. Germline V gene data show CDR1 as SNHLY and CDR2 as FYNNEI. Here the CDR3 DNA reads TGTGCCAGCAGTGATTTGTGGGACTACAATGAGCAGTTCTTC. This translates into CASSDLWDYNEQFF.

This chain joins TRBV9 and TRBJ2-2, with D tentatively TRBD2 (5 bases). The CDR3 length is 16 residues. Germline assignment: CDR1 SGDLS and CDR2 YYNGEE. The V end lost 0 bases, the J end lost 1 base, and 10 bases lay between the germline ends. CDR3 sequence (DNA): TGTGCCAGCAGCGTAGGCTTACGGGAGAACACCGGGGAGCTGTTTTTT. Residues: CASSVGLRENTGELFF.

V usage is TRBV11-3 and J usage is TRBJ2-3; 7 bases map to TRBD1. Germline CDR1 and CDR2: SGHNT and YENEEA. CDR3 length: 15 residues. V shed 5 bases, J shed 0 bases, and the junction held 5 bases outside the gene matches. In DNA form, the CDR3 reads TGTGCCAGCAGCGACGGGACAGCTAGCACAGATACGCAGTATTTT. Translated, it gives CASSDGTASTDTQYF.

The chain recombines TRBV12-3 or TRBV12-4 with TRBJ2-1; D unresolved. This CDR3 has 12 residues. Deletions cut 2 bases from V and 6 bases from J, with 5 bases between. CDR3 protein: CASSLTSNEQFF. Here the CDR3 DNA reads TGTGCCAGCAGTTTAACTTCCAATGAGCAGTTCTTC.

The chain is built from TRBV6-2 or TRBV6-3 and TRBJ2-7; D gene uncertain. The CDR3 consists of 13 residues. Trimming took off 2 bases at V and 4 bases at J, with 9 bases between the two ends. Germline CDR1 and CDR2: MNHEY and SVGEGT. The CDR3 DNA reads TGTGCCAGCAGTTACCGGGCGCAATACGAGCAGTACTTC. Amino acid sequence: CASSYRAQYEQYF.

The chain combines TRBV4-2 with TRBJ2-1; 13 bases match TRBD2. CDR1 is LGHNA and CDR2 is YNFKEQ in the germline V gene. V gave up 1 base and J gave up 2 bases; unmatched junction bases: 14. The CDR3 length is 21 residues. CDR3: CASSQGRSGLAGVAPYNEQFF. The CDR3 DNA sequence: TGTGCCAGCAGCCAAGGCAGGTCCGGACTAGCGGGGGTGGCTCCCTACAATGAGCAGTTCTTC.